This T cell receptor beta chain was sequenced for a study of a mutant IDH1 vaccine in newly diagnosed glioma. Time point indicated: baseline, week 1 (first vaccination visit). This sample's treatment: pre-vaccination baseline after standard-of-care therapy. The assay was immunoSEQ multiplex PCR, and TCRdb's table has in-frame clones only and misses some. The data contain fewer than 100,000 clones, approximately 90% of them singletons. The material was PBMCs, obtained from a glioma patient treated with radiotherapy, temozolomide or both. The sequence was obtained from a woman in her forties or fifties with glioma.

The CDR3 DNA sequence: TGTGCCAGCAGATACAGGGGCTACCAAGAGACCCAGTACTTC. Amino acid sequence: CASRYRGYQETQYF. The chain couples TRBV6-6 to TRBJ2-5; TRBD1 agrees at 7 bases. The CDR3 loop spans 14 amino acids. In germline, CDR1 is MNHNY, CDR2 SVGAGI (reference sequence). Trimming removed 6 bases from V and 0 bases from J; junction bases left unmatched: 4.